These 32 T cell receptor beta chains share one sample of origin, sequenced in a study of blood T cell repertoires in COVID-19. Libraries were prepared by immunoSEQ multiplex PCR; TCRdb keeps only in-frame clonotypes and omits some of them. Here the sample spans 200,000 to 300,000 clones, around 84% being singletons. Sample: peripheral blood. The receptors here all came from a man aged 55 to 70 with acute or convalescent COVID-19.

The chain combines TRBV11-2 with TRBJ2-1; D remains ambiguous. Germline loops: CDR1 SGHAT, CDR2 FQNNGV. The CDR3 runs 15 residues. V was pared by 5 bases and J by 0 bases, with 11 bases between. The CDR3, as DNA: TGTGCCAGCAGCCTCCTAGGAAGCTCCTACAATGAGCAGTTCTTC. Its translation is CASSLLGSSYNEQFF.

This clone was picked up a small number of times. The genes are TRBV21-1 and TRBJ2-2; TRBD1 is the table's D call and was not checked against the DNA. TRBV21-1 counts as a pseudogene. The CDR3 runs 13 residues. Here the CDR3 DNA reads TGTGCCAGCAGCAAGGGCGTAACCGGGGAGCTGTTTTTT. Amino acids: CASSKGVTGELFF.

The chain has TRBV5-6 and TRBJ2-7; no clear D gene. Deletions cut 4 bases from V and 6 bases from J, with 8 bases between. The CDR3 extends over 11 amino acids. CDR1 is SGHDT, CDR2 YYEEEE, per germline. Here the CDR3 DNA reads TGTGCCAGCAGCCAAGGAGTCGAGCAGTACTTC. Its translation is CASSQGVEQYF.

The chain couples TRBV5-6 to TRBJ1-2, with a possible D match to TRBD1 (5 bases). Germline lookup yields CDR1 SGHDT and CDR2 YYEEEE. Trimming stripped 0 bases from V and 3 bases from J, with 9 bases between. This CDR3 has 14 residues. The CDR3 is CASSLGLQDYGYTF. The CDR3 coding sequence is TGTGCCAGCAGCTTGGGATTACAGGACTATGGCTACACCTTC.

The genes are TRBV6-5 and TRBJ1-6; weak D call: TRBD1 (5 bases). The germline CDR1 and CDR2 sequences are MNHEY and SVGAGI. V gave up 6 bases and J gave up 9 bases, with 12 bases separating them. This CDR3 spans 13 amino acids. The CDR3 DNA is TGTGCCAGCAGCTGGCAGGGAGGTTCACCCCTCCACTTT. It is translated as CASSWQGGSPLHF.

This chain links TRBV25-1 with TRBJ2-7; 8 bases are a match to TRBD1. Germline V gene lookup returns CDR1 MGHDK and CDR2 SYGVNS. Trimming removed 3 bases from V and 3 bases from J; junction bases left unmatched: 7. This CDR3 has 15 amino acids. The CDR3 is CASSEGQAKDYEQYF. The CDR3 DNA reads TGTGCCAGCAGTGAGGGACAGGCAAAGGACTACGAGCAGTACTTC.

The J gene is TRBJ2-7, the V gene TRBV18, with 8 bases identical to TRBD1. The CDR3 is 16 amino acids. The germline CDR1 and CDR2 sequences are KGHSH and LQKENI. Losses at the gene ends were 5 bases for V and 4 bases for J; bases not matched to a gene: 13. The CDR3 sequence is CASSKGVGTGFYEQYF. DNA for the CDR3: TGTGCCAGCTCAAAGGGGGTCGGGACAGGATTTTACGAGCAGTACTTC.

The V call is TRBV19, the J call TRBJ1-1; D may be TRBD1 (6 bases). This CDR3 has 15 residues. V lost 3 bases, J lost 1 base, and 12 bases lay in between. Germline-derived CDR1 and CDR2 are LNHDA and SQIVND (reference sequence). DNA for the CDR3: TGTGCCAGTAGTATCTCCAGGGGCTGGAACACTGAAGCTTTCTTT. Protein product: CASSISRGWNTEAFF.

The chain uses TRBV3-1 (or the pseudogene TRBV3-2) and TRBJ1-3; TRBD1 matches at 9 bases. The trim removed 4 bases at V and 0 bases at J, leaving 7 bases unmatched. This CDR3 contains 17 residues. Germline V CDR1 and CDR2: LGHDT, YNNKEL (reference sequence). The CDR3 bases are TGTGCCAGCAGCCGCCGGGACAGGGCCTACTCTGGAAACACCATATATTTT. Protein: CASSRRDRAYSGNTIYF.

In this sample, this clone turned up a few times. The chain is built from TRBV4-1 and TRBJ2-1; tentatively, D is TRBD1 (5 bases). The ends were cut back, 0 bases at V and 5 bases at J, with 14 bases in the middle. The germline CDR1 and CDR2 sequences are MGHRA and YSYEKL. The CDR3 runs to 16 residues. The CDR3: CASSQDLQGGNNEQFF. Here the CDR3 DNA reads TGCGCCAGCAGCCAAGATCTCCAGGGCGGAAACAATGAGCAGTTCTTC.

This rearrangement joins TRBV10-3 to TRBJ1-3, with 8 bases that match TRBD1. CDR1 and CDR2 (germline): ENHRY, SYGVKD. This CDR3 has 15 residues. Trimming took 3 bases from V and 2 from J; bases not matched to a gene: 3. The CDR3 DNA is TGTGCCATCAGTGAAAGGACAGGGACTGGAAACACCATATATTTT. Translated, it gives CAISERTGTGNTIYF.

The CDR3 loop is CASSFGTRLVSTDTQYF. CDR3 in DNA: TGTGCCAGCAGCTTCGGGACTAGACTAGTTAGCACAGATACGCAGTATTTT. V gene TRBV13 combines with J gene TRBJ2-3; 8 nucleotides line up with TRBD2. The junction had 8 bases not matched to a gene; V was cut back by 3 bases and J by 0 bases. CDR1 is PRHDT, CDR2 FYEKMQ, per germline (reference sequence). The CDR3 is made up of 17 amino acids.

This clone appeared a single time. This chain uses TRBV28 with TRBJ1-6, with a possible D match to TRBD1 (5 bases). The CDR3 runs 14 residues. CDR1 MDHEN and CDR2 SYDVKM come from the germline V gene. Trimming shortened V by 6 bases and J by 5 bases, and 11 bases separated the two germline ends. CDR3 in amino acids: CASSLRGNNSPLHF. The CDR3, as DNA: TGTGCCAGCAGCTTACGGGGGAATAATTCACCCCTCCACTTT.

The chain carries TRBV7-9 and TRBJ1-3; D remains unclear. CDR3 size: 16 residues. Germline-derived CDR1 and CDR2 are SEHNR and FQNEAQ (reference sequence). V was shortened by 1 base and J by 7 bases, with 17 bases between the two germline ends. This chain's CDR3 is CASSLVIGERSNTIYF. As DNA, the CDR3 is TGTGCCAGCAGCTTAGTGATAGGAGAGAGGAGCAACACCATATATTTT.

In its sample, this clone was seen once. The CDR3 region has the DNA TGCGCCAGCAGCCAAGCTCGAGGCGGGTCCTACGAGCAGTACTTC. Translation: CASSQARGGSYEQYF. This sequence joins TRBV4-1 and TRBJ2-7; possible D gene TRBD2, 5 bases. The germline gives CDR1 MGHRA, CDR2 YSYEKL. This CDR3 is 15 amino acids long. V was trimmed by 1 base and J by 1 base, leaving 11 bases between them.

V usage is TRBV12-3 or TRBV12-4 and J usage is TRBJ1-3; TRBD1 might be the D (6 bases). This CDR3 has 13 residues. The ends were cut back, 2 bases at V and 7 bases at J, with 9 bases in the middle. The CDR3 bases are TGTGCCAGCAGTTTACAGGGGAGTAACACCATATATTTT. Translated: CASSLQGSNTIYF.

The chain links TRBV3-1 (or the pseudogene TRBV3-2) to TRBJ1-2; a weak D match, TRBD1 (5 bases). This CDR3 is 16 amino acids long. Germline V gives CDR1 LGHDT, CDR2 YNNKEL (reference sequence). Deletions cut 0 bases from V and 4 bases from J, with 15 bases between. The CDR3, as DNA: TGTGCCAGCAGCCAAGAAGGCAGGGTAGTCTTCTATGGCTACACCTTC. This codes for CASSQEGRVVFYGYTF.

This clone was detected only once. This chain joins TRBV19 and TRBJ1-6; no clear D. This CDR3 region has 14 residues. V dropped 0 bases and J dropped 12 bases, with 12 bases sitting between them. In germline, CDR1 is LNHDA, CDR2 SQIVND (reference sequence). CDR3 sequence (DNA): TGTGCCAGTAGTATAGATACGGGATCCGGACCCCTCCACTTT. Translated, it gives CASSIDTGSGPLHF.

This clone was observed a handful of times. CDR3 region: CASSLVDRAGYTF. CDR3 nucleotides: TGTGCCAGCAGCTTGGTCGACAGGGCCGGCTACACCTTC. The chain is built from TRBV5-4 and TRBJ1-2, with 7 bases that match TRBD1. The CDR3 is made up of 13 amino acids. With 0 bases clipped from V and 8 bases from J, the junction kept 4 bases outside the gene matches. The germline CDR1 and CDR2 sequences are SGHNT and YYREEE (reference sequence).

Only a few counts were recorded for this clone. V is TRBV15 and J is TRBJ1-6; 9 positions agree with TRBD1. J was trimmed by 6 bases and V by 0 bases; bases with no gene match: 9. CDR1 and CDR2 (germline): LNHNV, YYDKDF (reference sequence). The CDR3 totals 18 residues. The CDR3 bases are TGTGCCACCAGCAGAGACGGTGGTGGGACAGGGTCTAATTCACCCCTCCACTTT. Amino acids: CATSRDGGGTGSNSPLHF.

The V and J genes are TRBV12-3 or TRBV12-4 and TRBJ2-7, with a tentative D call TRBD2 (6 bases). The ends were cut back, 5 bases at V and 1 base at J, with 9 bases in the middle. The CDR3 length is 13 residues. CDR3 loop: CASSPTRSYEQYF. The CDR3 region has the DNA TGTGCCAGCAGTCCGACTAGGTCCTACGAGCAGTACTTC.

The chain uses TRBV23-1 and TRBJ2-7, with no clear D. TRBV23-1 has ORF status, its function being uncertain. Deletions cut 2 bases from V and 3 bases from J, with 5 bases between. This CDR3 is built from 12 residues. CDR3: CASSQAGYEQYF. CDR3 bases: TGCGCCAGCAGTCAAGCAGGCTACGAGCAGTACTTC.

The chain recombines TRBV9 with TRBJ1-1, with TRBD1 identical over 8 bases. Germline V gene lookup returns CDR1 SGDLS and CDR2 YYNGEE. The trim removed 0 bases at V and 6 bases at J, leaving 4 bases unmatched. The CDR3 is 14 amino acids. The CDR3 spells CASSVAVDRAEAFF. DNA of the CDR3: TGTGCCAGCAGCGTAGCGGTGGACAGGGCTGAAGCTTTCTTT.

The rearrangement links TRBV7-3 to TRBJ2-1; 7 bases match TRBD2. The CDR3 runs 14 residues. CDR1 and CDR2 from the germline V gene are SGHTA and FQGTGA. After removal of 4 bases from V and 3 bases from J, the junction contained 3 bases not matched to a gene. CDR3 coding DNA: TGTGCCAGCAGCTCCAGCGGGGTCTACAATGAGCAGTTCTTC. Its protein product is CASSSSGVYNEQFF.

The rearrangement uses TRBV4-3 and TRBJ1-3; D is possibly TRBD1 (6 bases). The CDR3 totals 18 residues. Looked up from germline, CDR1 is LGHNA and CDR2 is YSLEER. The V end was cut by 4 bases, the J end by 0 bases, with 19 bases between. Here the CDR3 DNA reads TGCGCCAGCAGCCGGGACGGCAGGGGCGCTAGCTCTGGAAACACCATATATTTT. It yields the protein CASSRDGRGASSGNTIYF.

This clone was counted between two and nine times. V and J are TRBV7-9 and TRBJ2-7, with TRBD2 matching over 9 bases. Germline lookup yields CDR1 SEHNR and CDR2 FQNEAQ (reference sequence). This CDR3 region has 19 residues. After removal of 2 bases from V and 2 bases from J, the junction contained 16 bases not matched to a gene. The CDR3 region is CASSLPMRLGREGAYEQYF. In nucleotides, the CDR3 is TGTGCCAGCAGCTTACCTATGCGACTAGGGCGGGAGGGTGCCTACGAGCAGTACTTC.

V and J are TRBV6-2 or TRBV6-3 and TRBJ2-3; tentatively, D is TRBD1 (6 bases). Germline CDR1 reads MNHEY; CDR2 reads SVGEGT. The V end lost 2 bases, the J end lost 9 bases, and 12 bases lay between the germline ends. The length of the CDR3 is 13 residues. CDR3 region: CASSYPGGLTQYF. CDR3 in DNA: TGTGCCAGCAGTTACCCTGGGGGCCTAACGCAGTATTTT.

V usage is TRBV10-2 and J usage is TRBJ2-7; 8 positions agree with TRBD2. The germline V gene has CDR1 WSHSY and CDR2 SAAADI. The CDR3 runs 15 residues. V lost 3 bases, J lost 1 base, and 5 bases stayed unmatched. The CDR3 here is CASSDRASGSYEQYF. The CDR3 nucleotides are TGCGCCAGCAGTGATAGGGCTAGCGGGTCCTACGAGCAGTACTTC.

J is TRBJ1-3 and V is TRBV3-1 (or the pseudogene TRBV3-2), with 8 nucleotides matching TRBD1. Germline V CDR1 and CDR2: LGHDT, YNNKEL (reference sequence). The CDR3 runs 16 residues. The junction had 8 bases not matched to a gene; V was cut back by 5 bases and J by 2 bases. CDR3 protein: CASSSSPQGAGNTIYF. CDR3 nucleotides: TGTGCCAGCAGCTCTAGTCCACAGGGGGCTGGAAACACCATATATTTT.

V is TRBV7-9 and J is TRBJ2-7; D unresolved. The CDR3 spans 12 residues. V lost 3 bases and J 4 bases, leaving 7 bases between the germline ends. Germline V lookup: CDR1 SEHNR, CDR2 FQNEAQ (reference sequence). The chain's CDR3 is CASSFHRYEQYF. The CDR3 DNA is TGTGCCAGCAGCTTCCACCGGTACGAGCAGTACTTC.

The chain is built from TRBV3-1 (or the pseudogene TRBV3-2) and TRBJ2-7; TRBD1 matches 10 bases. Germline V lookup: CDR1 LGHDT, CDR2 YNNKEL (reference sequence). This CDR3 has 14 amino acids. The V gene end was trimmed by 5 bases and the J gene end by 2 bases; junction bases not matched to a gene: 3. The CDR3 nucleotides read TGTGCCAGCAGCGACGGGACAGGGGCCTACGAGCAGTACTTC. Translated, it gives CASSDGTGAYEQYF.

The V gene is TRBV7-2, the J gene TRBJ1-6, with TRBD1 identical over 9 bases. The germline gives CDR1 SGHTA, CDR2 FQGNSA. V lost 3 bases to trimming and J lost 7 bases; unmatched junction nucleotides: 4. There are 15 residues in the CDR3. The CDR3 is CASSFLGTGNSPLHF. The CDR3 nucleotides read TGTGCCAGCAGCTTCTTAGGGACAGGGAATTCACCCCTCCACTTT.